This TCR beta chain was captured in a study of blood T cell repertoires in COVID-19. Study as a whole: Sites across the United States, Italy and Spain contributed samples from acute and convalescent COVID-19. From T cells, B-cell-depleted T cells, or PBMCs came the material, which was cDNA or gDNA.

Trimming cost V 8 bases and J 6 bases, with 13 bases left between them. CDR1 and CDR2 (germline): LNHDA, SQIVND (reference sequence). The CDR3 is made up of 13 amino acids. Original methodology: Reference gene primers were amplified, and this amplification served to estimate nucleated cell counts. Produced via immunoSEQ multiplex PCR; TCRdb's table is partial and in-frame only. V and J calls plus clone size are reproduced from that table; the DNA served to infer D and trimming. Among 150,000 or so clones, about four fifths were seen once, and the ten largest hold 7% to 10%. Sequenced: peripheral blood. This rearrangement joins TRBV19 to TRBJ1-4; D is ambiguous. This clonotype was sampled from a human donor with acute or convalescent COVID-19. The donor label of this sample is uncertain. The CDR3: CASSFQSYEKLFF. The CDR3 DNA reads TGTGCCAGTTCCTTCCAGTCATATGAAAAACTGTTTTTT.